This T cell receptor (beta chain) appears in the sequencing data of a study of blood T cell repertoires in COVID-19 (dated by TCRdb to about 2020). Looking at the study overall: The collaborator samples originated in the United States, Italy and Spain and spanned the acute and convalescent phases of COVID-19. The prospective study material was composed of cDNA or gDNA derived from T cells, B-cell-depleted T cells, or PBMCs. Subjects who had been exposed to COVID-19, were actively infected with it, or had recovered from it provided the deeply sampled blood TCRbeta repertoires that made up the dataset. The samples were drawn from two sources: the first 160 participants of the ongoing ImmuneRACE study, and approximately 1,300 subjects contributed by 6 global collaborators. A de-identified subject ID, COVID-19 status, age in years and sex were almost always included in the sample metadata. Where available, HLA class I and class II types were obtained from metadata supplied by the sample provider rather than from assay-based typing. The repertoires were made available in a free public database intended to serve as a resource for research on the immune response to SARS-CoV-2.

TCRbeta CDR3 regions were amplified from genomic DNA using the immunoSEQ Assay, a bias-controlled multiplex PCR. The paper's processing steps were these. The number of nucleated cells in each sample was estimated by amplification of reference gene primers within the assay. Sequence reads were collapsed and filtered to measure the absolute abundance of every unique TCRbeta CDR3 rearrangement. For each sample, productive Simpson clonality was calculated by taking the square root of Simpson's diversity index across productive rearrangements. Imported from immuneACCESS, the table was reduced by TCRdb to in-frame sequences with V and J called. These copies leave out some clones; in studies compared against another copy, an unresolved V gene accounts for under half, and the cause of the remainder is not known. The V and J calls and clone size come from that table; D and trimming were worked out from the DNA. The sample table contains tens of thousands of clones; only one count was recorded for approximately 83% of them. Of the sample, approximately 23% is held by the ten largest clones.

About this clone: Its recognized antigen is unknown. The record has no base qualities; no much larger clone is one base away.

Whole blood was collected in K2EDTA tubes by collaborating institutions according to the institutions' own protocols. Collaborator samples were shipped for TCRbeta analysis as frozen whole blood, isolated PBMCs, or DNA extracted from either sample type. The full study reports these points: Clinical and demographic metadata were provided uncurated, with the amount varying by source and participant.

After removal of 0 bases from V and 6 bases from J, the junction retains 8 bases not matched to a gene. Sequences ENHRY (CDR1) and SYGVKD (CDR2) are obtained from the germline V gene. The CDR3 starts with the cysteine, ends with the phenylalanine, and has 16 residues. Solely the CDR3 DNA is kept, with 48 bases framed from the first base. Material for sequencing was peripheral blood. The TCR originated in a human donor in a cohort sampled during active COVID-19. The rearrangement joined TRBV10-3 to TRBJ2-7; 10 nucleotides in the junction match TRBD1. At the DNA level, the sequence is TGTGCCATCAGTGAGTCGTTTAGGGACAGGGGACTCGAGCAGTACTTC. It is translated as CAISESFRDRGLEQYF.